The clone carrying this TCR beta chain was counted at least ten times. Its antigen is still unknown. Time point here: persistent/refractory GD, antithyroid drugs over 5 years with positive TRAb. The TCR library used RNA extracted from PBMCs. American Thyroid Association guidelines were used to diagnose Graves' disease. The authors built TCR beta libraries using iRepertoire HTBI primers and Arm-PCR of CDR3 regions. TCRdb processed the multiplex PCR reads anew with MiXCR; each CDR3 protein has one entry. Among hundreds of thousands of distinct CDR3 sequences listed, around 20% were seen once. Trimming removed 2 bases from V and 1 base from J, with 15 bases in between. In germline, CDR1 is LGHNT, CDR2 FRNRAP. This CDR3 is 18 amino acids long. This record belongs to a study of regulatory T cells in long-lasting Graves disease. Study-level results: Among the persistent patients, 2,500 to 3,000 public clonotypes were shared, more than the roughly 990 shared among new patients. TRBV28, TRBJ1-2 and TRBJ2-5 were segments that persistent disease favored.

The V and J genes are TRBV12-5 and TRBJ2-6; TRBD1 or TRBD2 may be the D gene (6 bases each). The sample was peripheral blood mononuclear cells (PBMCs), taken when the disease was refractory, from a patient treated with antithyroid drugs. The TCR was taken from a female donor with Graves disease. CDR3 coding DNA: TGTGCTAGTGGTTTGAGTGGGGGGCTGGATTCTGGGGCCAACGTCCTGACTTTC. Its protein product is CASGLSGGLDSGANVLTF.